This T cell receptor (beta chain) was documented in a study of human T cells and chemical hapten exposure. Overall study: Donors were sensitized with 2% DPC on the upper inner arm. Patients, a majority of them female, were diagnosed with alopecia areata, totalis or universalis. Largely, small differences in pooled library volume made per-sample TCR yields vary.

The V end was cut by 6 bases, the J end by 4 bases, with 15 bases between. CDR1 SQVTM and CDR2 ANQGSEA come from the germline V gene. The CDR3 is 13 amino acids. Study-level points and caveats: There was alopecia in the donors, so their immune response may differ from that of healthy people.

Time point indicated: pre-sensitization, week 0. Treatment denoted: therapeutic diphenylcyclopropenone sensitization with weekly scalp DPC. In this sample, this clonotype turned up a few times. Its target is not known. TCRdb re-called the RACE reads through MiXCR, storing one row per CDR3 protein. The sample has around 180,000 distinct CDR3 sequences; around 30% are singletons. Material: whole blood, obtained in connection with sensitization to the hapten diphenylcyclopropenone (DPC). This receptor was obtained from a woman aged 25 to 39 with alopecia areata. Some clones in this sample may be carry-over from other donors' samples. This chain joins TRBV29-1 and TRBJ1-1; D may be TRBD1 (6 bases). The CDR3 sequence: CSVQGKSVTEAFF. The CDR3 DNA sequence: TGCAGCGTGCAGGGGAAGTCCGTCACTGAAGCTTTCTTT.